The sequence of this T cell receptor (beta chain) was determined in a study of T cells in Graves' hyperthyroidism and ophthalmopathy. Study-wide results and limits: Blood samples included most of the expanded thyroid clonotypes exceeding 0.001. From stable hyperthyroidism, ophthalmopathy was set apart by a 13 V-J model.

The CDR3 contains 15 residues. V was clipped by 7 bases and J by 1 base; unmatched bases: 8. The germline V gene has CDR1 KGHSH and CDR2 LQKENI. Patients showing uncontrolled infection, other autoimmune disease, pregnancy or lactation were ineligible. It was 8.5 to 10 ml of fresh peripheral blood that supplied the PBMCs. On this clonotype: Antigen unknown.

Amplified regions were TCR beta CDR3 sequences from RNA transcripts. The study used the HTBI primer set for a first-round RT-PCR of the TCR CDR3. TCRdb reprocessed the multiplex PCR reads with MiXCR, giving one entry per CDR3 protein. The sample carries 600,000 to 650,000 distinct CDR3 sequences, roughly 20% recorded once. The TCR comes from a young man with Graves' ophthalmopathy. The sequenced sample was blood. The V call is TRBV18, the J call TRBJ2-5, with TRBD2 matching 8 bases. CDR3 protein: CASCVIAGPQETQYF. Written as DNA, the CDR3 is TGTGCCAGCTGCGTGATAGCGGGACCCCAAGAGACCCAGTACTTC.